The 8 T cell receptor beta chains below all came from one sample that was sequenced in a study of shared clonotypes between healthy human individuals. Only in-frame clones appear in the TCRdb table, and some are missing; sequencing was by immunoSEQ multiplex PCR. The sample includes millions of clones, around 94% of them seen just once. The source material was naive CD4+ T cells sorted from blood. Subset: CD45RA+ positively selected. The receptors here all came from a man aged 18 to 29 in good health.

The rearrangement joins TRBV28 to TRBJ2-7; TRBD1 matches at 10 bases. With V trimmed by 7 bases and J by 2 bases, 8 bases remained unmatched. This CDR3 contains 15 residues. Germline CDR1 is MDHEN and CDR2 is SYDVKM. CDR3 sequence: CASTPRGQGPYEQYF. The CDR3 DNA reads as TGTGCCAGCACCCCTCGGGGACAGGGGCCCTACGAGCAGTACTTC.

The chain employs TRBV19 and TRBJ1-5, with D uncertain. Germline V gives CDR1 LNHDA, CDR2 SQIVND (reference sequence). V was clipped by 2 bases and J by 9 bases, with 8 bases between them. The CDR3 extends over 12 amino acids. CDR3 in DNA: TGTGCCAGTAGTATATTAGGGAGGCCCCAGCATTTT. Its translation is CASSILGRPQHF.

For the CDR3, the DNA is TGTGCCAGTAGAGAGGATCTGAGTTCACCCCTCCACTTT. This gives the protein CASREDLSSPLHF. The chain combines TRBV19 with TRBJ1-6, with D hard to call. CDR3 length: 13 residues. V was cut by 6 bases and J by 9 bases, with 12 bases left in between. Per germline, CDR1 LNHDA and CDR2 SQIVND (reference sequence).

J is TRBJ2-3 and V is TRBV4-1; TRBD1 might be the D (5 bases). CDR1 is MGHRA and CDR2 is YSYEKL in the germline V gene. The CDR3 extends over 14 amino acids. Trimming stripped 0 bases from V and 8 bases from J, with 12 bases between. The CDR3 DNA reads TGCGCCAGCAGCCAAGATGCAGGGTTGTTTACGCAGTATTTT. Its translation: CASSQDAGLFTQYF.

The J gene is TRBJ2-6, the V gene TRBV2; D not certain. The germline gives CDR1 SNHLY, CDR2 FYNNEI. V dropped 6 bases and J dropped 2 bases, with 11 bases sitting between them. This CDR3 has 15 amino acids. CDR3 loop: CASSQDTTGANVLTF. Written as DNA, the CDR3 is TGTGCCAGCAGCCAAGACACCACTGGGGCCAACGTCCTGACTTTC.

This chain links TRBV5-1 with TRBJ2-7, with D possibly being TRBD1 (5 bases). With 0 bases removed from V and 2 bases from J, the gap between germline ends came to 12 bases. The CDR3 is 15 amino acids. Germline CDR1 is SGHRS and CDR2 is YFSETQ. The CDR3 region has the DNA TGCGCCAGCAGCTTGGACACAGGTGCCCCCTACGAGCAGTACTTC. As protein: CASSLDTGAPYEQYF.

The chain employs TRBV7-2 and TRBJ2-7, with 7 bases that match TRBD2. This CDR3 contains 16 residues. The junction had 7 bases not matched to a gene; V was cut back by 1 base and J by 1 base. CDR1 and CDR2 (germline): SGHTA, FQGNSA. CDR3 residues: CASSLGPSGMSYEQYF. The CDR3 DNA reads TGTGCCAGCAGCTTAGGGCCTAGCGGAATGTCCTACGAGCAGTACTTC.

This clone was picked up one time. The chain carries TRBV30 and TRBJ2-5; 9 bases fit TRBD1. Germline V gives CDR1 GTSNPN, CDR2 SVGIG (reference sequence). The V segment lost 6 bases and the J segment 4 bases; nucleotides outside the gene matches: 6. CDR3 length: 13 residues. CDR3 residues: CACRNRGRETQYF. As DNA, the CDR3 is TGTGCCTGCCGAAACAGGGGGCGAGAGACCCAGTACTTC. Filled out from reference TRBV30 and TRBJ2-5, the complete variable domain reads SQTIHQWPATLVQPVGSPLSLECTVEGTSNPNLYWYRQAAGRGLQLLFYSVGIGQISSEVPQNLSASRPQDRQFILSSKKLLLSDSGFYLCACRNRGRETQYFGPGTRLLVL.